The T cell receptor (beta chain) under discussion was sequenced for a study of blood T cell repertoires in COVID-19. The CDR3 runs to 15 residues. Shortly before study entry, within 2 weeks, exposed participants had met a COVID-19 case. Profiling relied on immunoSEQ multiplex PCR, and the TCRdb table lists in-frame clones only, not all of them. The sample consists of 320,000 or so clones, 85% of them appearing once. The source is a woman younger than 45 who had been exposed to COVID-19. The sequencing input was PBMCs or T cells enriched from blood (not recorded which). The V and J genes are TRBV21-1 and TRBJ2-7; TRBD1, the table's D call, was not compared with the DNA. TRBV21-1 is a listed pseudogene. Here the CDR3 reads CASSIRSPGVPEQYF. As DNA, the CDR3 is TGTGCCAGCAGCATTCGGTCCCCAGGGGTTCCCGAGCAGTACTTC.